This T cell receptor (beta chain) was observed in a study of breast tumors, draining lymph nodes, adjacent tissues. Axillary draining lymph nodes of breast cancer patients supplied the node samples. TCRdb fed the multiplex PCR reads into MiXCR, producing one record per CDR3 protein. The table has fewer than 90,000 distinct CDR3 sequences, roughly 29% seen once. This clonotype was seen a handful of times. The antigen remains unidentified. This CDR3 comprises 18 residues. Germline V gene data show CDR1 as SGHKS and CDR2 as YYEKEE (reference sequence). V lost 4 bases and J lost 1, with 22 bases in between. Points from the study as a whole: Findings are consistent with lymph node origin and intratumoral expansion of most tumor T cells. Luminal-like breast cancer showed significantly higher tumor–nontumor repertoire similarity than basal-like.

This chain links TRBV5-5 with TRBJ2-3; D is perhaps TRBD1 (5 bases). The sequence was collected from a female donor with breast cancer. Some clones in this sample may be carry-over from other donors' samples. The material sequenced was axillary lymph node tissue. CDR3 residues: CASSPLGAPWVGTDTQYF. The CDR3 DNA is TGTGCCAGCAGCCCGTTAGGGGCGCCGTGGGTCGGCACAGATACGCAGTATTTT. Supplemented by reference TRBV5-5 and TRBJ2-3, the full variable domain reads DAGVTQSPTHLIKTRGQQVTLRCSPISGHKSVSWYQQVLGQGPQFIFQYYEKEERGRGNFPDRFSARQFPNYSSELNVNALLLGDSALYLCASSPLGAPWVGTDTQYFGPGTRLTVL.